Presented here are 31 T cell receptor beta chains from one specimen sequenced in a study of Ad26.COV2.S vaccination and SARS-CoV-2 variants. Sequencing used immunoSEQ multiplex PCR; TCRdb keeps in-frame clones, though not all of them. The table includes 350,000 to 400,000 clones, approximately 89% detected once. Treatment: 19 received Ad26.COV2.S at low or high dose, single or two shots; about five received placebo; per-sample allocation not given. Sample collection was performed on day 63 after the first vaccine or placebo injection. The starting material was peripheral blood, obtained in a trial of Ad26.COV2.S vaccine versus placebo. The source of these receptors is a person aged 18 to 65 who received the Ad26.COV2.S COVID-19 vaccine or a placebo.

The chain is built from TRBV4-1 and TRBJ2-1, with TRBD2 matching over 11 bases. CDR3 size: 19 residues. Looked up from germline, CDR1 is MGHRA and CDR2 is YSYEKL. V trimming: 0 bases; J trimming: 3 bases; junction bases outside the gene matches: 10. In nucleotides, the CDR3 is TGCGCCAGCAGCCAAGATTCGCTAGCGGGAGGAAATAACTACAATGAGCAGTTCTTC. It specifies CASSQDSLAGGNNYNEQFF.

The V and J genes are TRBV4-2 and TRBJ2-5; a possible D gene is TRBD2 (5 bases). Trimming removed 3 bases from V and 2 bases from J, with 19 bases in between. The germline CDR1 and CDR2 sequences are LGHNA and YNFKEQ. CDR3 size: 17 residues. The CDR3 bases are TGTGCCAGCAGCCATACCCCTTCCAGACTACTTCAAGAGACCCAGTACTTC. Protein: CASSHTPSRLLQETQYF.

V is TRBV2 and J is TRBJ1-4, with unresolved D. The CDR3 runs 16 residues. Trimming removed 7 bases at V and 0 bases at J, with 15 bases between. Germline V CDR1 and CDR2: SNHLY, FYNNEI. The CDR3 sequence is CASTGMETATNEKLFF. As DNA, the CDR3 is TGTGCCAGCACTGGGATGGAAACTGCAACTAATGAAAAACTGTTTTTT.

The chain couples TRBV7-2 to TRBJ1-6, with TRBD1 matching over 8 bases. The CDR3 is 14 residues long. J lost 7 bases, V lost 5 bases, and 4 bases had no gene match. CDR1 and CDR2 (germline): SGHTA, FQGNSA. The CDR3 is CASSPGQANSPLHF. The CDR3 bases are TGTGCCAGCAGCCCGGGACAGGCCAATTCACCCCTCCACTTT.

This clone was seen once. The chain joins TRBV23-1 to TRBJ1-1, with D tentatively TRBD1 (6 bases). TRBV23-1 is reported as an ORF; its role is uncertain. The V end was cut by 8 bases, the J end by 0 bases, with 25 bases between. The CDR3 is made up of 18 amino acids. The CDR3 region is CASFWGGPHSHLNTEAFF. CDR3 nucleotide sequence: TGCGCCAGCTTTTGGGGGGGCCCCCACTCCCACTTGAACACTGAAGCTTTCTTT.

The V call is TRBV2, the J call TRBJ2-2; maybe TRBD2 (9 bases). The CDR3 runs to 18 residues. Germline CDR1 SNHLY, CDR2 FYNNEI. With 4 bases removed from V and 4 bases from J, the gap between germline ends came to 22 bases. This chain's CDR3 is CASSGSRGLAGFTGELFF. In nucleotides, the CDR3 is TGTGCCAGCAGTGGAAGCAGGGGGCTAGCGGGATTCACCGGGGAGCTGTTTTTT.

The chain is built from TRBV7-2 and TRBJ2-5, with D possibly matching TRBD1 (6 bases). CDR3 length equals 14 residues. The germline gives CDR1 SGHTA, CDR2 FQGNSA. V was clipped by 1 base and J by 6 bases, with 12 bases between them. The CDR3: CASSLEGVRQTQYF. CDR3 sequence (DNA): TGTGCCAGCAGCTTAGAGGGGGTCAGGCAGACCCAGTACTTC.

CDR3 amino acids: CASSNRLAGEASHEQYF. CDR3 DNA: TGTGCCAGCAGTAATCGACTAGCGGGAGAGGCTTCCCACGAGCAGTACTTC. The V gene is TRBV11-3, the J gene TRBJ2-7, with 12 bases matching TRBD2. Germline V gene data show CDR1 as SGHNT and CDR2 as YENEEA. After removal of 6 bases from V and 5 bases from J, the junction contained 14 bases not matched to a gene. The CDR3 length is 17 residues.

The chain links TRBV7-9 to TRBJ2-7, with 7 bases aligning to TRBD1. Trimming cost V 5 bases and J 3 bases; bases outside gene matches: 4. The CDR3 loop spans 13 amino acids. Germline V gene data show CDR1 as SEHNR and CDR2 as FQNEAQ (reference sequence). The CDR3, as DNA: TGTGCCAGCAGCCGGGGACAGTTCTACGAGCAGTACTTC. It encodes CASSRGQFYEQYF.

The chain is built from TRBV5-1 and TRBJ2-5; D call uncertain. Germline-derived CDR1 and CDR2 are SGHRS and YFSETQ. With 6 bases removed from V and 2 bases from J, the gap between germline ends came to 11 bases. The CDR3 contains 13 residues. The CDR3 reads CASNRTPQETQYF. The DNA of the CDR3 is TGCGCCAGCAATCGGACGCCACAAGAGACCCAGTACTTC.

CDR3 region: CASSYPLAGGRNEQFF. DNA of the CDR3: TGTGCCAGCAGTTATCCACTAGCGGGAGGAAGGAATGAGCAGTTCTTC. The chain joins TRBV6-5 to TRBJ2-1; TRBD2 agrees at 12 bases. Per germline, CDR1 MNHEY and CDR2 SVGAGI. J lost 7 bases, V lost 3 bases, and 7 bases had no gene match. CDR3 length: 16 residues.

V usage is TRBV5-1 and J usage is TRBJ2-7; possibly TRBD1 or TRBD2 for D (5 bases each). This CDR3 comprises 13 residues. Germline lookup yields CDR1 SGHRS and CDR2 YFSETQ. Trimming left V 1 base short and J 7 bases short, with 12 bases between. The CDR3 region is CASSLWDRVEQYF. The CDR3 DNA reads TGCGCCAGCAGCTTGTGGGACCGGGTTGAGCAGTACTTC.

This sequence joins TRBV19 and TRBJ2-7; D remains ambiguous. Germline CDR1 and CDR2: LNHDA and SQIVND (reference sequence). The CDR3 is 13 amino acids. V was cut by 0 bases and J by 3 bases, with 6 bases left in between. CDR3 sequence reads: CASSIEAVYEQYF. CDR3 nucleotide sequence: TGTGCCAGTAGTATAGAGGCCGTCTACGAGCAGTACTTC.

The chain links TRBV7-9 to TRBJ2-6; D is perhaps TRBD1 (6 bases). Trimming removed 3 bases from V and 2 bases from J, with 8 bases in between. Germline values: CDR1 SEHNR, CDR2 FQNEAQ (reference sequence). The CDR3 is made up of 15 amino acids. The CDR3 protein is CASSFTGTGANVLTF. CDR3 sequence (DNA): TGTGCCAGCAGCTTTACAGGGACTGGGGCCAACGTCCTGACTTTC.

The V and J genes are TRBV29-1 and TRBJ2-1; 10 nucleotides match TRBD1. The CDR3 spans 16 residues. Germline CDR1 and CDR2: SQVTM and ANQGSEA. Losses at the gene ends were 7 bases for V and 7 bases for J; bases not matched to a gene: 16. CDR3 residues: CSATHPGQGQLNEQFF. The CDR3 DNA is TGCAGCGCCACCCACCCGGGACAGGGGCAACTAAATGAGCAGTTCTTC.

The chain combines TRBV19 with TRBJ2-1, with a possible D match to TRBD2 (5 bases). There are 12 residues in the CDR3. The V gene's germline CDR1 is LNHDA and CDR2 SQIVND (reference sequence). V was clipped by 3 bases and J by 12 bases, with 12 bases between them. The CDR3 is CASSIGLSRQFF. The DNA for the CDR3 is TGTGCCAGTAGTATTGGACTCTCCAGGCAGTTCTTC.

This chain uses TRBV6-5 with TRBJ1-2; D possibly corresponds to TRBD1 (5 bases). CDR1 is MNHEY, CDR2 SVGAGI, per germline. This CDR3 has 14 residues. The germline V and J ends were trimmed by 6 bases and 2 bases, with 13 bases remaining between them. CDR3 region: CASRTGGMNYGYTF. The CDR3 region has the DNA TGTGCCAGCAGAACGGGGGGGATGAACTATGGCTACACCTTC.

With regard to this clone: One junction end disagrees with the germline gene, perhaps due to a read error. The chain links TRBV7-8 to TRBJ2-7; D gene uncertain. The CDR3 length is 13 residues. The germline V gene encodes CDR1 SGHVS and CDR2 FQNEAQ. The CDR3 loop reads CASSLSNAPPKNF. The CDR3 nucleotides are TGTGCCAGCAGCTTAAGTAACGCCCCACCTAAGAACTTC.

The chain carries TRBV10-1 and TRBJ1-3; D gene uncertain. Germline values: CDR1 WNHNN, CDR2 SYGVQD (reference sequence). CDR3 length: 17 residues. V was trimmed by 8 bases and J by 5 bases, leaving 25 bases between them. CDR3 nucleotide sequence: TGCGCCAGCGAAAATAGCAGACGGGCGTCTCCAAGAAACACCATATATTTT. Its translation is CASENSRRASPRNTIYF.

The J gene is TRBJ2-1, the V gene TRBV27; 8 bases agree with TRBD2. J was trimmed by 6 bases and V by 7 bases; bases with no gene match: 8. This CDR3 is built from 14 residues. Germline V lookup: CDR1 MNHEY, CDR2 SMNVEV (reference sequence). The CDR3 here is CASNPGLVVNEQFF. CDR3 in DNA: TGTGCCAGCAACCCGGGACTAGTGGTCAATGAGCAGTTCTTC.

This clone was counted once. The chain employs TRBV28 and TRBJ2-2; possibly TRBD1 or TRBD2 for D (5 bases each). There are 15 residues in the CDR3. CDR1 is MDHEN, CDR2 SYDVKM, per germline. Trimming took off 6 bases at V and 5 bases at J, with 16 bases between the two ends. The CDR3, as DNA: TGTGCCAGCAGCCGACCGGGACGTAGGACCGGGGAGCTGTTTTTT. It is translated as CASSRPGRRTGELFF.

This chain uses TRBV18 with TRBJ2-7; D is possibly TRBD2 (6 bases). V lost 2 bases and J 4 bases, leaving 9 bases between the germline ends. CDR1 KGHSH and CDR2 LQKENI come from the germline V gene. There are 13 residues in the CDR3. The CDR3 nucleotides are TGTGCCAGCTCACCAATGGGGGGTTACGAGCAGTACTTC. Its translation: CASSPMGGYEQYF.

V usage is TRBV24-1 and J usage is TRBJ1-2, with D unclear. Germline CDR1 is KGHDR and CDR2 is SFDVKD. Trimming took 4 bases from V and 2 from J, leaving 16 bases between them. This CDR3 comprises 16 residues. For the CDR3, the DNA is TGTGCCACCAGTGAGGCCCGCGGGTCCGAAAACTATGGCTACACCTTC. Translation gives CATSEARGSENYGYTF.

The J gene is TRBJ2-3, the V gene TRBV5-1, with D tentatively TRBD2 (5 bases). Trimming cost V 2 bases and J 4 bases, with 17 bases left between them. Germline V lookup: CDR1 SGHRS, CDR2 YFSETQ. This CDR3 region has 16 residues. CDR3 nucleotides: TGCGCCAGCAGCTTACTTCCCCCCCCGGGATCAGATACGCAGTATTTT. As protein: CASSLLPPPGSDTQYF.

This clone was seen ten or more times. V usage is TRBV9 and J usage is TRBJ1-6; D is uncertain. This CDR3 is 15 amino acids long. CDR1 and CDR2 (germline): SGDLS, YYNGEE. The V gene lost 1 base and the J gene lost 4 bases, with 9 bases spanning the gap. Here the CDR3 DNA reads TGTGCCAGCAGCGTATCCATAGATTATAATTCACCCCTCCACTTT. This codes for CASSVSIDYNSPLHF.

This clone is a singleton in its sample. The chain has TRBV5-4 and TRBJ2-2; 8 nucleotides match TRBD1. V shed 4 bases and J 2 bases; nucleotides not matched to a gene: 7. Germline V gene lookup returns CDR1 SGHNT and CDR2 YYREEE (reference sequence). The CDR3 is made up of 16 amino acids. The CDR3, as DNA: TGTGCCAGCAGCCTACTAGGACAGGGTAACACCGGGGAGCTGTTTTTT. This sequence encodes CASSLLGQGNTGELFF.

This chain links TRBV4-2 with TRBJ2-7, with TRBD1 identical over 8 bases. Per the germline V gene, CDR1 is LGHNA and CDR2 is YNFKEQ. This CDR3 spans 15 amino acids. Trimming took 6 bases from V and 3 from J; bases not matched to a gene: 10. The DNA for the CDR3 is TGTGCCAGCAGTATGGACAGGGAGGTGGTCTACGAGCAGTACTTC. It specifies CASSMDREVVYEQYF.

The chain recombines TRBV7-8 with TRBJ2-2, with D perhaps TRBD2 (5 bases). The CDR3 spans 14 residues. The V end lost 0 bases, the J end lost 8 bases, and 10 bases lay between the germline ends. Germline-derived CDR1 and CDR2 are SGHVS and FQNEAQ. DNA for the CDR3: TGTGCCAGCAGCTTAGCGGGAGTTAGTGGGGAGCTGTTTTTT. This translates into CASSLAGVSGELFF. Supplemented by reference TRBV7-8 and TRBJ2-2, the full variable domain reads GAGVSQSPRYKVAKRGQDVALRCDPISGHVSLFWYQQALGQGPEFLTYFQNEAQLDKSGLPSDRFFAERPEGSVSTLKIQRTQQEDSAVYLCASSLAGVSGELFFGEGSRLTVL.

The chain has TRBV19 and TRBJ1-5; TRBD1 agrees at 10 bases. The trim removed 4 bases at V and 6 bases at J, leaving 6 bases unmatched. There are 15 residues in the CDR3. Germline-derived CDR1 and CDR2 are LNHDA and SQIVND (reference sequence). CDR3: CASSTGTGVGQPQHF. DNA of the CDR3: TGTGCCAGTAGTACAGGGACAGGGGTTGGTCAGCCCCAGCATTTT. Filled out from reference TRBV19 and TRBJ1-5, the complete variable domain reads DGGITQSPKYLFRKEGQNVTLSCEQNLNHDAMYWYRQDPGQGLRLIYYSQIVNDFQKGDIAEGYSVSREKKESFPLTVTSAQKNPTAFYLCASSTGTGVGQPQHFGDGTRLSIL.

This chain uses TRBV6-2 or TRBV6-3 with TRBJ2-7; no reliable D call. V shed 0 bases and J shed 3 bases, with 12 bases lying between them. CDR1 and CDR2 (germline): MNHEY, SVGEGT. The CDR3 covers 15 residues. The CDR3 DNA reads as TGTGCCAGCAGTTACTCCCCGGCGGTTGGCTACGAGCAGTACTTC. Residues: CASSYSPAVGYEQYF.

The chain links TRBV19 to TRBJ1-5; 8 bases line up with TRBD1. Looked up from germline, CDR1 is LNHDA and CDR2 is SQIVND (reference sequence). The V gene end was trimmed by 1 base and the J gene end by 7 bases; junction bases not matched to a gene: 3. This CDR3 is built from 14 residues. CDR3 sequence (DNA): TGTGCCAGTAGTATAGGACAGGGGCAACAGCCCCAGCATTTT. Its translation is CASSIGQGQQPQHF.